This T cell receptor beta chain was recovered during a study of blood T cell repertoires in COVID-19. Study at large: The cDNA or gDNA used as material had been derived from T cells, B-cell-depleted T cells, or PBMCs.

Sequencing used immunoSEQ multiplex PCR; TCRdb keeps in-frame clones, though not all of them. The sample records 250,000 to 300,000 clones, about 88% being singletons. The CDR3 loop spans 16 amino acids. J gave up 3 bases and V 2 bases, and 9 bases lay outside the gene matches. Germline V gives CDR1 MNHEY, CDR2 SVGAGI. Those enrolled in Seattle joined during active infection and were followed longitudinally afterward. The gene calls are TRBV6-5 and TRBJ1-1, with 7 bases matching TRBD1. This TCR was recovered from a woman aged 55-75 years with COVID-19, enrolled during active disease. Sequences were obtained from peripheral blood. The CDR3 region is CASSYSHDRDDTEAFF. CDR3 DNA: TGTGCCAGCAGTTACAGCCACGACAGGGATGACACTGAAGCTTTCTTT.